This T cell receptor beta chain was sequenced during a study of PD-1 blockade in mismatch repair-deficient tumors. On the study more broadly: Patients had over ten mismatch repair-deficient cancer types and were previously treated and progressing.

This CDR3 is built from 15 residues. V gave up 0 bases and J gave up 2 bases, with 10 bases separating them. Germline assignment: CDR1 MNHEY and CDR2 SVGAGI. The data were produced by immunoSEQ multiplex PCR, yet TCRdb's version contains in-frame clones alone and is incomplete. The sample carries 100,000 or so clones, 65% to 85% recorded once. This TCR came from an adult with mismatch repair-deficient cancer. The chain carries TRBV6-5 and TRBJ1-1; no firm D call. Sequences were derived from peripheral blood, sampled approximately 35 weeks after starting pembrolizumab. The CDR3 loop is CASSYSKTKNTEAFF. Here the CDR3 DNA reads TGTGCCAGCAGTTACTCGAAGACAAAAAACACTGAAGCTTTCTTT.